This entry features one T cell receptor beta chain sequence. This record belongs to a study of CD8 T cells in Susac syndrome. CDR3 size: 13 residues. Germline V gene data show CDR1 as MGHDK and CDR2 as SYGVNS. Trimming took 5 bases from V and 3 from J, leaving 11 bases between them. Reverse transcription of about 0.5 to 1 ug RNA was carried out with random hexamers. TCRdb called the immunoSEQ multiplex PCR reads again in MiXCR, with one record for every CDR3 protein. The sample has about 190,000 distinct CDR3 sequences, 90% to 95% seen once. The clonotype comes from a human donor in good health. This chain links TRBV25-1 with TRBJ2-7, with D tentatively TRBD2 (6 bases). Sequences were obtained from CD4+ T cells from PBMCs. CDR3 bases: TGTGCCAGCAGTCCCCCGGGACTCTACGAGCAGTACTTC. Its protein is CASSPPGLYEQYF.